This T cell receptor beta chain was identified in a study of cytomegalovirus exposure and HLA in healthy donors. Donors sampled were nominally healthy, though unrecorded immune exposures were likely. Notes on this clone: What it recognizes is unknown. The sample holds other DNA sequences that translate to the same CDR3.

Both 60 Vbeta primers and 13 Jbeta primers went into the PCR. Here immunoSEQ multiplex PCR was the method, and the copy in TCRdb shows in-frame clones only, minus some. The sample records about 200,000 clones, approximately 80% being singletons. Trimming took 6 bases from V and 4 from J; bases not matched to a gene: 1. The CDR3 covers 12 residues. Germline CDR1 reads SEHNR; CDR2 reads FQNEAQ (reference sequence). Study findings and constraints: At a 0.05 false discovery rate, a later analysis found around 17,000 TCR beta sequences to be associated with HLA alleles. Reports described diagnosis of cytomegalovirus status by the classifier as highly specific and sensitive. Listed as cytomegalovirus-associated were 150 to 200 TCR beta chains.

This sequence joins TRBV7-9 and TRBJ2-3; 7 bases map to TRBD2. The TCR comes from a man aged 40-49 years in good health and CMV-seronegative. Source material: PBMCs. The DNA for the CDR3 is TGTGCCAGCAGTGGACTAGCAGATACGCAGTATTTT. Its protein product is CASSGLADTQYF.